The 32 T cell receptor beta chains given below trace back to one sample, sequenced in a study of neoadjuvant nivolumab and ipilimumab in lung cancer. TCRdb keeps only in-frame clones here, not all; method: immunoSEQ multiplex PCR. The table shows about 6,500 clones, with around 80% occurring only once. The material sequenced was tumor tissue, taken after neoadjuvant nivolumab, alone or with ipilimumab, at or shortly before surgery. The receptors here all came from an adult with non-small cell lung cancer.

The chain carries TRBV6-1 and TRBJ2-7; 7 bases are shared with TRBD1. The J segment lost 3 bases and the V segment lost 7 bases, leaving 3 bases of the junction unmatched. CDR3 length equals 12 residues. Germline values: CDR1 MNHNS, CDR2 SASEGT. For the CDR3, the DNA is TGTGCCAGCACGGGACAGCGCTACGAGCAGTACTTC. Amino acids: CASTGQRYEQYF.

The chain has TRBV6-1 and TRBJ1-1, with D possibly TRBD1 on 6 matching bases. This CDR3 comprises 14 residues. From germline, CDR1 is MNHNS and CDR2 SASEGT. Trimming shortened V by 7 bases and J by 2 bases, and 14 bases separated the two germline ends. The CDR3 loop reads CASKVDRTNTEAFF. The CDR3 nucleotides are TGTGCCAGCAAAGTTGACAGGACCAACACTGAAGCTTTCTTT.

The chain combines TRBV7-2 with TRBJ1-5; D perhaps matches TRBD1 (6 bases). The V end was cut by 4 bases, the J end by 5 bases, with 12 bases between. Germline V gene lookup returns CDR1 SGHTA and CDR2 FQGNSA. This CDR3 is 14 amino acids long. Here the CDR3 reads CASSSWGRDQPQHF. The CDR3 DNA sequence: TGTGCCAGCAGCTCTTGGGGGCGCGATCAGCCCCAGCATTTT.

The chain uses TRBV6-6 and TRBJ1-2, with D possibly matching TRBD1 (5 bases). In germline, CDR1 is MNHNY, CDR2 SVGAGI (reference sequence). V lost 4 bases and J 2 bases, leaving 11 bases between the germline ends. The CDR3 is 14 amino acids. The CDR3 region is CASSSLQENYGYTF. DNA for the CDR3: TGTGCCAGCAGTTCCTTACAGGAGAACTATGGCTACACCTTC.

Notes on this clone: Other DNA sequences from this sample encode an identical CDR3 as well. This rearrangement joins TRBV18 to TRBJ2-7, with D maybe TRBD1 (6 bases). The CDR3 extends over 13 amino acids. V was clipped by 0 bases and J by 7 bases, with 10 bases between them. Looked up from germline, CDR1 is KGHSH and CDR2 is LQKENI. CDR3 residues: CASSPPQGGEQYF. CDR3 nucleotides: TGTGCCAGCTCACCACCACAGGGTGGGGAGCAGTACTTC.

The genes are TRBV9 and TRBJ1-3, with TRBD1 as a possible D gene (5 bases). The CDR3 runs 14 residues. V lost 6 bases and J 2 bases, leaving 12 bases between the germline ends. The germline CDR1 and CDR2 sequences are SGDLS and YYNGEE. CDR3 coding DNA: TGTGCCAGCACCAAGGGGTCAACTGGAAACACCATATATTTT. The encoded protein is CASTKGSTGNTIYF. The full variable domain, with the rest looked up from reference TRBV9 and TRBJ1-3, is DSGVTQTPKHLITATGQRVTLRCSPRSGDLSVYWYQQSLDQGLQFLIQYYNGEERAKGNILERFSAQQFPDLHSELNLSSLELGDSALYFCASTKGSTGNTIYFGEGSWLTVV.

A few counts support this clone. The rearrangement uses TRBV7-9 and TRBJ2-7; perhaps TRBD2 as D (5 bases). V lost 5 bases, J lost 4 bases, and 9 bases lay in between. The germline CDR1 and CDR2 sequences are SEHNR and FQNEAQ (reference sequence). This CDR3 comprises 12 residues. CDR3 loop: CASSLGVYEQYF. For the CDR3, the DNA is TGTGCCAGCAGCCTGGGAGTGTACGAGCAGTACTTC.

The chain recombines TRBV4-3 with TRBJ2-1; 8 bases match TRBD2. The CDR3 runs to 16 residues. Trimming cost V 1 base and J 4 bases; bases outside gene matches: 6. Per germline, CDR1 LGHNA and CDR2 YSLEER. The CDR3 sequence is CASSQGTGGTYNEQFF. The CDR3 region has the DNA TGCGCCAGCAGCCAAGGAACGGGGGGGACATACAATGAGCAGTTCTTC.

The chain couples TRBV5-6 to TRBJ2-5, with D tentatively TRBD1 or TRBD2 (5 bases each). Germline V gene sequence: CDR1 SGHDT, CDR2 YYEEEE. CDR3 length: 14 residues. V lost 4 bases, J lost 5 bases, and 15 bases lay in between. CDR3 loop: CASSPWDRRETQYF. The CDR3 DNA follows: TGTGCCAGCAGCCCCTGGGACCGGCGGGAGACCCAGTACTTC.

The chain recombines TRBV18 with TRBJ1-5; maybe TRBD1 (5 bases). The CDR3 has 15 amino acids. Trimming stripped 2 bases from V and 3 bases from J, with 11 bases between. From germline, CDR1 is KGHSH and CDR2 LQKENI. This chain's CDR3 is CASSPTGFYNQPQHF. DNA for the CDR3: TGTGCCAGCTCACCAACAGGATTTTACAATCAGCCCCAGCATTTT.

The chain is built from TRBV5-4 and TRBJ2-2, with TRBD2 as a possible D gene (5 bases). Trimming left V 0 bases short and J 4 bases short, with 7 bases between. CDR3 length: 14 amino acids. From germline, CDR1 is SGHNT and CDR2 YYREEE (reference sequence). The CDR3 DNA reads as TGTGCCAGCAGCTTGGAACGGGGCACCGGGGAGCTGTTTTTT. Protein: CASSLERGTGELFF.

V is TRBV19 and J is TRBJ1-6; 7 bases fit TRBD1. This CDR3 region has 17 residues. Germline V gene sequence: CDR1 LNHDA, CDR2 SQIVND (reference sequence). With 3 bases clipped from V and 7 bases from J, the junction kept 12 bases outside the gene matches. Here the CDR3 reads CASSMIRTWDRNSPLHF. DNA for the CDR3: TGTGCCAGTAGTATGATCCGCACGTGGGACAGAAATTCACCCCTCCACTTT.

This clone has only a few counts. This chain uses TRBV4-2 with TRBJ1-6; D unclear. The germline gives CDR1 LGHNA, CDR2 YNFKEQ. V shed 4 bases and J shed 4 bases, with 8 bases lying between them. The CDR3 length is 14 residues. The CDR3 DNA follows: TGTGCCAGCAGCCCCGGATTATATAATTCACCCCTCCACTTT. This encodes CASSPGLYNSPLHF.

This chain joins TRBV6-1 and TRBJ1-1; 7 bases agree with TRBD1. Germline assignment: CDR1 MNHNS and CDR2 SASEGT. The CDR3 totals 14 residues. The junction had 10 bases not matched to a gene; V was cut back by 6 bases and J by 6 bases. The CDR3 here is CASRTDRVSPEAFF. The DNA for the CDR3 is TGTGCCAGCAGGACCGACAGGGTCAGCCCTGAAGCTTTCTTT.

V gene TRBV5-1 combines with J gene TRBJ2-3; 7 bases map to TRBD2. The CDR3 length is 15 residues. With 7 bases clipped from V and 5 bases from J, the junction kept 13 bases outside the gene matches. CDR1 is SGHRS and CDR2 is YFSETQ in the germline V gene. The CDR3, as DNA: TGCGCCAGCTGGACGGGGGGAGGTTCGGTAGATACGCAGTATTTT. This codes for CASWTGGGSVDTQYF.

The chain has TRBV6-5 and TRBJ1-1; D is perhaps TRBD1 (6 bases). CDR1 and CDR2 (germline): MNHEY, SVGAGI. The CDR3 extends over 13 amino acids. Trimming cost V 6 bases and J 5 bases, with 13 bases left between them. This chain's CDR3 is CASREQGWTEAFF. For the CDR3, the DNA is TGTGCCAGCAGGGAACAGGGTTGGACTGAAGCTTTCTTT.

The CDR3 bases are TGTGCCAGCAGTCGACAGGGTCTGGGGTACGAGCAGTACTTC. Residues: CASSRQGLGYEQYF. The rearrangement joins TRBV14 to TRBJ2-7; 7 bases are a match to TRBD1. The CDR3 length is 14 residues. After removal of 6 bases from V and 4 bases from J, the junction contained 9 bases not matched to a gene. Germline CDR1 SGHDN, CDR2 FVKESK.

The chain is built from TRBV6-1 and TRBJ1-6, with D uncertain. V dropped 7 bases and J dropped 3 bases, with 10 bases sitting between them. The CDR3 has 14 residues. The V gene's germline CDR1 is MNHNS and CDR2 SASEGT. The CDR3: CASIPASYNSPLHF. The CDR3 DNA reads TGTGCCAGCATACCGGCCAGCTATAATTCACCCCTCCACTTT.

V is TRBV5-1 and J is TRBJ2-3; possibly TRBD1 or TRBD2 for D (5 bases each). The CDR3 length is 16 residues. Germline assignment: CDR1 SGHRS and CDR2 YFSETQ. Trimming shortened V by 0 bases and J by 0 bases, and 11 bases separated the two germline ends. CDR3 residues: CASSLGGRASTDTQYF. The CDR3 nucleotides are TGCGCCAGCAGCTTGGGGGGACGCGCTAGCACAGATACGCAGTATTTT.

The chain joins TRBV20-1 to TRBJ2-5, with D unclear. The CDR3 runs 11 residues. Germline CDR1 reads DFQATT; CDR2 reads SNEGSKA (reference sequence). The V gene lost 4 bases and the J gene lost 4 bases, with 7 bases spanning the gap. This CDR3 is CSANYGETQYF. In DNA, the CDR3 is TGCAGTGCTAATTACGGAGAGACCCAGTACTTC.

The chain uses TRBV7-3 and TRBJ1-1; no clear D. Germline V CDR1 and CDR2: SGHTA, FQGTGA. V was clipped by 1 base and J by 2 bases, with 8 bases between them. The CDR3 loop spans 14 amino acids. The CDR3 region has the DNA TGTGCCAGCAGCTTAAAGACGTTCAACACTGAAGCTTTCTTT. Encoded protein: CASSLKTFNTEAFF.

DNA of the CDR3: TGTGCCAGCAGTTTCCAGGGGGATTCACCCCTCCACTTT. This codes for CASSFQGDSPLHF. The chain is built from TRBV7-9 and TRBJ1-6, with 7 bases lining up with TRBD1. J lost 8 bases, V lost 6 bases, and 4 bases had no gene match. The CDR3 has 13 amino acids. Germline-derived CDR1 and CDR2 are SEHNR and FQNEAQ (reference sequence).

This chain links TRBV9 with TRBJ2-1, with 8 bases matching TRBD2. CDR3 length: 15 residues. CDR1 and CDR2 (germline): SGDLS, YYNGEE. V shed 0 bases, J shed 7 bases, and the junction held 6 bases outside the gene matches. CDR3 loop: CASSVAGGRRNEQFF. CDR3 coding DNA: TGTGCCAGCAGCGTAGCGGGGGGGCGGAGGAATGAGCAGTTCTTC.

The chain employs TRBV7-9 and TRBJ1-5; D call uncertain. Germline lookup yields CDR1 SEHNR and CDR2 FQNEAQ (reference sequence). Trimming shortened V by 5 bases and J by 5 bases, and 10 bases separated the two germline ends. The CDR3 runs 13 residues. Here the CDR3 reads CASSQVGYQPQHF. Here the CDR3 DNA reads TGTGCCAGCAGCCAAGTTGGTTATCAGCCCCAGCATTTT.

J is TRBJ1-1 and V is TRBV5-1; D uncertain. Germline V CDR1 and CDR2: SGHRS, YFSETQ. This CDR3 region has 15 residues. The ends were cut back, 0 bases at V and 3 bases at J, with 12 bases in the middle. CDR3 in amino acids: CASSLESGSDTEAFF. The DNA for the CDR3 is TGCGCCAGCAGCTTGGAGTCGGGATCCGACACTGAAGCTTTCTTT.

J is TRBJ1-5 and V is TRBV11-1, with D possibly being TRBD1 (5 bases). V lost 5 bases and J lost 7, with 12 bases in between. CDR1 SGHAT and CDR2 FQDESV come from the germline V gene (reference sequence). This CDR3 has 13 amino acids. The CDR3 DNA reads TGTGCCAGCAGCCGCCTGCGGGACCAGCCCCAGCATTTT. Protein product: CASSRLRDQPQHF.

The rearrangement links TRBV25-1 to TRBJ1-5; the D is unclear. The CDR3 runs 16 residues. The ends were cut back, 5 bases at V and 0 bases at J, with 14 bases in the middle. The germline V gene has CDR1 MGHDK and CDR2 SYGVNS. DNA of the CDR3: TGTGCCAGCAGTTCCGACCAGGACTATAGCAATCAGCCCCAGCATTTT. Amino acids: CASSSDQDYSNQPQHF. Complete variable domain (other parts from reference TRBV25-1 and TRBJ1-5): EADIYQTPRYLVIGTGKKITLECSQTMGHDKMYWYQQDPGMELHLIHYSYGVNSTEKGDLSSESTVSRIRTEHFPLTLESARPSHTSQYLCASSSDQDYSNQPQHFGDGTRLSIL.

CDR3 in amino acids: CASSQDRGGPGELFF. In DNA form, the CDR3 reads TGTGCCAGCAGCCAAGATCGAGGGGGGCCCGGGGAGCTGTTTTTT. V gene TRBV4-2 combines with J gene TRBJ2-2; D is perhaps TRBD1 or TRBD2 (6 bases each). Per the germline V gene, CDR1 is LGHNA and CDR2 is YNFKEQ. This CDR3 comprises 15 residues. V was clipped by 0 bases and J by 6 bases, with 11 bases between them.

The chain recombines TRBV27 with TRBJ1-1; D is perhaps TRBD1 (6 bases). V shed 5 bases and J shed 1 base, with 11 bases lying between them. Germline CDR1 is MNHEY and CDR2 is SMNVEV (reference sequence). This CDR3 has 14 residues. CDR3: CASSQLQGNTEAFF. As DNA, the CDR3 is TGTGCCAGCAGTCAGCTACAGGGGAACACTGAAGCTTTCTTT.

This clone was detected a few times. This CDR3 is CASRQGAAPNSPLHF. The CDR3 bases are TGTGCCAGTAGGCAGGGGGCTGCCCCGAATTCACCCCTCCACTTT. V gene TRBV19 combines with J gene TRBJ1-6; 8 bases fit TRBD1. The CDR3 runs to 15 residues. V lost 6 bases to trimming and J lost 7 bases; unmatched junction nucleotides: 8. The germline V gene has CDR1 LNHDA and CDR2 SQIVND (reference sequence).

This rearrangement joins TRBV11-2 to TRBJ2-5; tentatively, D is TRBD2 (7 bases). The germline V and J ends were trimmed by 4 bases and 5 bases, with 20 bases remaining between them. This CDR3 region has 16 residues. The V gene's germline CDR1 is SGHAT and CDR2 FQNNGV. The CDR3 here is CASSSDRGGAVETQYF. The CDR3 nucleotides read TGTGCCAGCAGCTCAGACCGAGGGGGGGCTGTGGAGACCCAGTACTTC.

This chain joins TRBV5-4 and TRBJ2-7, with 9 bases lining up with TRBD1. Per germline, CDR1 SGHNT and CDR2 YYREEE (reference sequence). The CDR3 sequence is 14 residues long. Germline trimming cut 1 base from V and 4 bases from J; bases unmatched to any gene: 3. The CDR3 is CASSLKQGAYEQYF. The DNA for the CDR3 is TGTGCCAGCAGCTTGAAACAGGGGGCTTACGAGCAGTACTTC.